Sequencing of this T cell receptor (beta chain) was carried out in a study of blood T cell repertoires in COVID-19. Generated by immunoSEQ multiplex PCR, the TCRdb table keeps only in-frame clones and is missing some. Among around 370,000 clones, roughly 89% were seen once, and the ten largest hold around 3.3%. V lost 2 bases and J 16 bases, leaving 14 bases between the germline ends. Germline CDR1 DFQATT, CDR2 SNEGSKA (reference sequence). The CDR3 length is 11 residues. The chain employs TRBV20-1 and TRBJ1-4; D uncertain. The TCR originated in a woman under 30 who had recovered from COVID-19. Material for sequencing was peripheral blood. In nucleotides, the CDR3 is TGCAGTGCTAGACAGAGCCTTAGCCCGTTTTTT. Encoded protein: CSARQSLSPFF.